What follows are 22 T cell receptor beta chains derived from one specimen sequenced in a study of blood T cell repertoires in COVID-19. Method: immunoSEQ multiplex PCR; TCRdb's copy keeps in-frame clones and lacks some. The sample has about 280,000 clones; about nine tenths are singletons. The sequenced sample consisted of peripheral blood. The receptor set was obtained from a woman aged 30 to 39 with active or convalescent COVID-19.

This chain links TRBV30 with TRBJ1-5; 8 bases are a match to TRBD1. The germline V gene encodes CDR1 GTSNPN and CDR2 SVGIG (reference sequence). The CDR3 extends over 14 amino acids. V shed 2 bases, J shed 6 bases, and the junction held 6 bases outside the gene matches. DNA of the CDR3: TGTGCCTGGAGTAGTGGACAGGGTGTTCAGCCCCAGCATTTT. It encodes CAWSSGQGVQPQHF.

The count of this clone is one. The chain has TRBV29-1 and TRBJ1-2; 7 bases agree with TRBD1. The CDR3 sequence is 14 residues long. The ends lost 2 bases at V and 4 bases at J; junction bases unmatched: 7. Looked up from germline, CDR1 is SQVTM and CDR2 is ANQGSEA. CDR3 in DNA: TGCAGCGTTGAACAGACAGGGAGTGGCTATGGCTACACCTTC. The encoded protein is CSVEQTGSGYGYTF.

This chain links TRBV29-1 with TRBJ1-6, with TRBD1 as a possible D gene (5 bases). This CDR3 spans 13 amino acids. In germline, CDR1 is SQVTM, CDR2 ANQGSEA. Trimming took 6 bases from V and 9 from J, leaving 15 bases between them. The CDR3 is CSVGGAVGSPLHF. In DNA form, the CDR3 reads TGCAGCGTCGGCGGGGCTGTGGGTTCACCCCTCCACTTT.

As to this clone: Additional DNA sequences in this sample encode the identical CDR3. This rearrangement joins TRBV9 to TRBJ2-2, with no clear D. The length of the CDR3 is 14 residues. Trimming left V 2 bases short and J 0 bases short, with 5 bases between. CDR1 and CDR2 (germline): SGDLS, YYNGEE. The DNA for the CDR3 is TGTGCCAGCAGCGTTCTCTCGAACACCGGGGAGCTGTTTTTT. Amino acid sequence: CASSVLSNTGELFF.

Details on this clone: The same CDR3 can be traced to other DNA sequences in this sample. The V gene is TRBV18, the J gene TRBJ1-1, with 8 bases fitting TRBD1. This CDR3 is built from 13 residues. Germline CDR1 reads KGHSH; CDR2 reads LQKENI. V was clipped by 6 bases and J by 2 bases; unmatched bases: 2. The CDR3 here is CASSGQANTEAFF. In DNA, the CDR3 is TGTGCCAGCTCGGGACAGGCCAACACTGAAGCTTTCTTT.

The chain combines TRBV14 with TRBJ2-1; a possible D gene is TRBD1 (6 bases). Trimming cost V 6 bases and J 13 bases, with 19 bases left between them. The germline V gene encodes CDR1 SGHDN and CDR2 FVKESK. This CDR3 spans 13 amino acids. CDR3 in amino acids: CASSPLKLGGQFF. The CDR3 DNA follows: TGTGCCAGCAGTCCGCTTAAATTAGGGGGACAGTTCTTC.

The chain is built from TRBV30 and TRBJ1-1; 9 bases align to TRBD1. Germline loops: CDR1 GTSNPN, CDR2 SVGIG (reference sequence). V gave up 0 bases and J gave up 5 bases; unmatched junction bases: 1. The CDR3 contains 13 residues. The CDR3 loop reads CAWSVDRGTEAFF. The CDR3 region has the DNA TGTGCCTGGAGTGTGGACAGGGGAACTGAAGCTTTCTTT.

The V and J genes are TRBV9 and TRBJ1-1, with a tentative D call TRBD1 (6 bases). There are 15 residues in the CDR3. Germline V gene data show CDR1 as SGDLS and CDR2 as YYNGEE. Trimming shortened V by 4 bases and J by 3 bases, and 16 bases separated the two germline ends. The CDR3 DNA sequence: TGTGCCAGCAGCCCCCGCCGAGGGGGTGACACTGAAGCTTTCTTT. Translation: CASSPRRGGDTEAFF.

The chain uses TRBV2 and TRBJ1-1; TRBD1 agrees at 9 bases. Trimming took 6 bases from V and 1 from J; bases not matched to a gene: 3. CDR1 is SNHLY, CDR2 FYNNEI, per germline. The CDR3 extends over 14 amino acids. The CDR3, as DNA: TGTGCCAGCAGGTGGACAGGGGCGAACACTGAAGCTTTCTTT. It is translated as CASRWTGANTEAFF. The complete variable domain, with remaining parts taken from reference TRBV2 and TRBJ1-1, reads EPEVTQTPSHQVTQMGQEVILRCVPISNHLYFYWYRQILGQKVEFLVSFYNNEISEKSEIFDDQFSVERPDGSNFTLKIRSTKLEDSAMYFCASRWTGANTEAFFGQGTRLTVV.

For this clone: Distinct nucleotide sequences in the sample also encode this CDR3. The rearrangement links TRBV7-8 to TRBJ2-7, with 7 positions matching TRBD1. This CDR3 spans 15 amino acids. Germline loops: CDR1 SGHVS, CDR2 FQNEAQ. J was trimmed by 1 base and V by 1 base; bases with no gene match: 4. The CDR3 DNA sequence: TGTGCCAGCAGCTTAGTAGCAGGGGGATCCTACGAGCAGTACTTC. It specifies CASSLVAGGSYEQYF.

This chain joins TRBV6-6 and TRBJ2-7; TRBD2 might be the D (6 bases). CDR3 length: 16 amino acids. Trimming shortened V by 7 bases and J by 3 bases, and 22 bases separated the two germline ends. Germline loops: CDR1 MNHNY, CDR2 SVGAGI (reference sequence). The CDR3 region is CASTPQIGGAGYEQYF. CDR3 in DNA: TGTGCCAGCACCCCACAGATTGGCGGGGCCGGCTACGAGCAGTACTTC.

The CDR3 DNA reads as TGTGCCAGCAGTACTGGGACAGGGACGAGCTCTGGAAACACCATATATTTT. This sequence encodes CASSTGTGTSSGNTIYF. The chain employs TRBV2 and TRBJ1-3, with 9 bases matching TRBD1. The CDR3 is made up of 17 amino acids. Unmatched junction bases numbered 8, after V lost 5 bases and J lost 0 bases. From germline, CDR1 is SNHLY and CDR2 FYNNEI.

This chain connects TRBV30 to TRBJ1-3; 9 positions match TRBD1. After removal of 3 bases from V and 4 bases from J, the junction contained 4 bases not matched to a gene. The germline V gene encodes CDR1 GTSNPN and CDR2 SVGIG (reference sequence). The CDR3 spans 14 residues. CDR3 protein: CAWSLDRGGNTIYF. CDR3 DNA sequence: TGTGCCTGGAGCCTCGACAGGGGGGGAAACACCATATATTTT.

CDR3 nucleotide sequence: TGTGCCAGCAGTGAGGGGCCAGTCAATGAGCAGTTCTTC. The encoded protein is CASSEGPVNEQFF. The V gene is TRBV2, the J gene TRBJ2-1; TRBD1 might be the D (5 bases). The CDR3 runs to 13 residues. The V gene lost 3 bases and the J gene lost 6 bases, with 9 bases spanning the gap. The germline V gene has CDR1 SNHLY and CDR2 FYNNEI.

This chain connects TRBV7-9 to TRBJ2-5; 7 bases map to TRBD1. Germline CDR1 reads SEHNR; CDR2 reads FQNEAQ (reference sequence). The CDR3 contains 15 residues. Trimming at V came to 1 base and at J to 2 bases, leaving 4 bases not matched to a gene. The CDR3 nucleotides are TGTGCCAGCAGCTTAGGGAGACAGGGACAAGAGACCCAGTACTTC. It specifies CASSLGRQGQETQYF.

V and J are TRBV28 and TRBJ1-2, with D uncertain. There are 13 residues in the CDR3. V was clipped by 2 bases and J by 4 bases, with 8 bases between them. From germline, CDR1 is MDHEN and CDR2 SYDVKM. The CDR3: CASSLMESYGYTF. CDR3 in DNA: TGTGCCAGCAGTTTAATGGAGAGCTATGGCTACACCTTC.

This clone has a handful of counts. V is TRBV28 and J is TRBJ1-2; the D gene is possibly TRBD1 (5 bases). The CDR3 loop spans 12 amino acids. Germline CDR1 is MDHEN and CDR2 is SYDVKM. The V and J ends lost 3 bases and 6 bases respectively, with 8 bases between them. The CDR3 DNA follows: TGTGCCAGCAGTTTTGGGGCGGATGGCTACACCTTC. It encodes CASSFGADGYTF.

The J gene is TRBJ2-5, the V gene TRBV27, with 15 bases fitting TRBD2. There are 17 residues in the CDR3. Trimming removed 2 bases from V and 4 bases from J; junction bases left unmatched: 5. Germline CDR1 MNHEY, CDR2 SMNVEV (reference sequence). The CDR3 sequence: CASSLGLAGGPGETQYF. Here the CDR3 DNA reads TGTGCCAGCAGTTTAGGACTAGCGGGGGGGCCGGGAGAGACCCAGTACTTC.

The chain couples TRBV4-3 to TRBJ1-2; a weak D match, TRBD1 (5 bases). Germline V gene sequence: CDR1 LGHNA, CDR2 YSLEER. This CDR3 comprises 18 residues. The V end was cut by 1 base, the J end by 5 bases, with 23 bases between. The CDR3 nucleotides read TGCGCCAGCAGCCAAGCTGCAGGGCCCATCGCGATTGGGTATGGCTACACCTTC. This sequence encodes CASSQAAGPIAIGYGYTF.

J is TRBJ2-1 and V is TRBV15; 12 bases agree with TRBD2. The trim removed 3 bases at V and 6 bases at J, leaving 9 bases unmatched. The CDR3 sequence is 17 residues long. Germline values: CDR1 LNHNV, CDR2 YYDKDF (reference sequence). The CDR3 sequence is CATSRFLLAGGPNEQFF. The CDR3 DNA reads TGTGCCACCAGCAGGTTCCTCCTAGCGGGGGGGCCCAATGAGCAGTTCTTC. Using reference TRBV15 and TRBJ2-1 for the parts outside the CDR3, the full variable domain is DAMVIQNPRYQVTQFGKPVTLSCSQTLNHNVMYWYQQKSSQAPKLLFHYYDKDFNNEADTPDNFQSRRPNTSFCFLDIRSPGLGDTAMYLCATSRFLLAGGPNEQFFGPGTRLTVL.

The rearrangement links TRBV7-2 to TRBJ1-1, with a possible D match to TRBD1 (5 bases). CDR1 and CDR2 from the germline V gene are SGHTA and FQGNSA. The CDR3 covers 15 residues. V was pared by 5 bases and J by 0 bases, with 13 bases between. CDR3 coding DNA: TGTGCCAGCAGCCTTCTGGGAGGGGTGAACACTGAAGCTTTCTTT. Translating gives CASSLLGGVNTEAFF.

The rearrangement uses TRBV19 and TRBJ1-1, with 10 nucleotides matching TRBD1. V was clipped by 5 bases and J by 10 bases; unmatched bases: 7. The CDR3 spans 13 residues. CDR1 and CDR2 from the germline V gene are LNHDA and SQIVND (reference sequence). The CDR3 loop is CASSDDRGRGAFF. CDR3 nucleotides: TGTGCCAGTAGTGATGACAGGGGGCGTGGAGCTTTCTTT.